This TCR beta chain was identified in a study of vaccination and CD4 T cells after COVID-19. As for the study in general: Four females and six males made up the convalescents, with two Hispanic.

Sample treatment: approximately 11-day PBMC culture with coronavirus spike peptide pools or control peptides (ViraFEST assay). Comments on this clonotype: The antigen remains unidentified.

General study findings and limits: Median SARS-CoV-2-reactive clonotype numbers rose nonsignificantly, roughly 20 to 38.

The CDR3 spans 15 residues. The V gene end was trimmed by 3 bases and the J gene end by 1 base; junction bases not matched to a gene: 4. Per the germline V gene, CDR1 is SGHTA and CDR2 is FQGNSA. Cultured CD4+ T-cell DNA underwent Oncomine TCR Beta short-read sequencing. TCRdb passed the PCR reads through MiXCR, listing each CDR3 protein once. The profile shows 20,000 to 25,000 distinct CDR3 sequences, 67% of them singletons. The specimen was CD4+ T cells from blood, cultured in vitro, collected after SARS-CoV-2 vaccination. This sequence joins TRBV7-2 and TRBJ2-5, with TRBD2 matching over 8 bases. The TCR was taken from a human donor who received a COVID-19 vaccine. This CDR3 is CASSLERGRQETQYF. CDR3 nucleotides: TGTGCCAGCAGCTTGGAGCGGGGGCGCCAAGAGACCCAGTACTTC.